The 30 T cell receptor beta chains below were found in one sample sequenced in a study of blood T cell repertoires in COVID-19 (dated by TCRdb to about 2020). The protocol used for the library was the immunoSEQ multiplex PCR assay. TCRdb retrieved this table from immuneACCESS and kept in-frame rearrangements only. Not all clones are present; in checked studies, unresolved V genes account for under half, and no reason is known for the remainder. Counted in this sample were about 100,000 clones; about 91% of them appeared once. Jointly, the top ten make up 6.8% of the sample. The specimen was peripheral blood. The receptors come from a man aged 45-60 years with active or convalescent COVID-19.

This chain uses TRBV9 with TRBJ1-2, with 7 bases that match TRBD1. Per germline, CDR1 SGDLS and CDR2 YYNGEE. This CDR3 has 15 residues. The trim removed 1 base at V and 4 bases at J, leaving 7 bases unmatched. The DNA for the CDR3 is TGTGCCAGCAGCGTATCGGGACAGCCGGGCTATGGCTACACCTTC. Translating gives CASSVSGQPGYGYTF.

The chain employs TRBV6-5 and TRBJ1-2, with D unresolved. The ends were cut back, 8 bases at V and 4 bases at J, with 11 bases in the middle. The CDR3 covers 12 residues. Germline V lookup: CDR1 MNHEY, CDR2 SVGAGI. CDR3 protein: CASHPGSYGYTF. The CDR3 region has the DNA TGTGCCAGCCACCCTGGGAGCTATGGCTACACCTTC.

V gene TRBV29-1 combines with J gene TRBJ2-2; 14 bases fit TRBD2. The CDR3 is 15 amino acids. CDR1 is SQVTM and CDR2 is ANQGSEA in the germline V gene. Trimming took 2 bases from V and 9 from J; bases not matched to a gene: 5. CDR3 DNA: TGCAGCGTTGAACCGGGACTAGCGGGAGAAAGGGAGCTGTTTTTT. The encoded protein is CSVEPGLAGERELFF.

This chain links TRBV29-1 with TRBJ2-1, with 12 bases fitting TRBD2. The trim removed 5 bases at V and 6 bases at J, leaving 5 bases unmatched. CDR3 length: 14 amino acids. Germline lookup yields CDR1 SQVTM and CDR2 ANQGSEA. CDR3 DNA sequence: TGCAGCGTTCGCGAGACTAGCGGGAGCAATGAGCAGTTCTTC. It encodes CSVRETSGSNEQFF.

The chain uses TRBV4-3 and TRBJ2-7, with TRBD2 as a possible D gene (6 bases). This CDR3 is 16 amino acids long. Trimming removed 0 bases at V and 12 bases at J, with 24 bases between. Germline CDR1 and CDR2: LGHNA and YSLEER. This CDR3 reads CASSQDRVAELLRGYF. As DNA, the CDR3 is TGCGCCAGCAGCCAAGATAGGGTAGCTGAGCTATTGCGGGGGTACTTC.

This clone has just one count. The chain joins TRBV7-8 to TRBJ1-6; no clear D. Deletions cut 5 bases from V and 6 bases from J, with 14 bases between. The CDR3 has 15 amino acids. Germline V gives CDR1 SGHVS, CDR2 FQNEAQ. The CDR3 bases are TGTGCCAGCAGCCTGGGTCAGGCTGTTAATTCACCCCTCCACTTT. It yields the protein CASSLGQAVNSPLHF.

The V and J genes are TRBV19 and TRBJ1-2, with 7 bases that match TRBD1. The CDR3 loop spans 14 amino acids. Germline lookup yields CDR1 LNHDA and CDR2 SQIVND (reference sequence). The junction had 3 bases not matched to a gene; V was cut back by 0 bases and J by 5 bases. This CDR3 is CASSIDRGKYGYTF. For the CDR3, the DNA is TGTGCCAGTAGTATAGACAGGGGGAAGTATGGCTACACCTTC. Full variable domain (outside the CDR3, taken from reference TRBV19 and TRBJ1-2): DGGITQSPKYLFRKEGQNVTLSCEQNLNHDAMYWYRQDPGQGLRLIYYSQIVNDFQKGDIAEGYSVSREKKESFPLTVTSAQKNPTAFYLCASSIDRGKYGYTFGSGTRLTVV.

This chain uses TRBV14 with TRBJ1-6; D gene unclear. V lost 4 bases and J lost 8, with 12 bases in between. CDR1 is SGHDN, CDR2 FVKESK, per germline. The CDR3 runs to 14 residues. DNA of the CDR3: TGTGCCAGCAGCCCGTTTTACGAGCATTCACCCCTCCACTTT. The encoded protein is CASSPFYEHSPLHF.

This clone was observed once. Here the CDR3 reads CASSLRDIRVRPHSGANVLTF. CDR3 nucleotide sequence: TGTGCCAGCAGTCTCCGGGACATCCGAGTCAGACCCCACTCTGGGGCCAACGTCCTGACTTTC. The rearrangement uses TRBV28 and TRBJ2-6; D might be TRBD1 (6 bases). The CDR3 runs to 21 residues. The germline CDR1 and CDR2 sequences are MDHEN and SYDVKM. V was cut by 5 bases and J by 0 bases, with 26 bases left in between. The full variable domain, completed using reference TRBV28 and TRBJ2-6, is DVKVTQSSRYLVKRTGEKVFLECVQDMDHENMFWYRQDPGLGLRLIYFSYDVKMKEKGDIPEGYSVSREKKERFSLILESASTNQTSMYLCASSLRDIRVRPHSGANVLTFGAGSRLTVL.

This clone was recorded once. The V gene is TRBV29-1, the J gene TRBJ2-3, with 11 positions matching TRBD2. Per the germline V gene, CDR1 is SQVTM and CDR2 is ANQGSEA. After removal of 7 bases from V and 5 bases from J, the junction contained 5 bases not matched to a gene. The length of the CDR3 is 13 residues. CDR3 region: CSGTSGSLDTQYF. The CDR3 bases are TGCAGCGGTACTAGCGGGAGTTTAGATACGCAGTATTTT.

CDR3 amino acids: CASSLGFLGQGDYNEQFF. The CDR3 coding sequence is TGTGCCAGCAGCTTAGGGTTCCTAGGACAGGGGGATTACAATGAGCAGTTCTTC. The chain combines TRBV7-8 with TRBJ2-1; 10 bases are a match to TRBD1. The CDR3 contains 18 residues. The trim removed 1 base at V and 4 bases at J, leaving 10 bases unmatched. Germline values: CDR1 SGHVS, CDR2 FQNEAQ.

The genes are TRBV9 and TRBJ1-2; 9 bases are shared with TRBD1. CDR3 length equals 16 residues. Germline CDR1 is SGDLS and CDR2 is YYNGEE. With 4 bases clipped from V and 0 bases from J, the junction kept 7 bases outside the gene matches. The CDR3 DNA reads TGTGCCAGCAGCCCGGGACAGGGACTAGCTAACTATGGCTACACCTTC. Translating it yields CASSPGQGLANYGYTF. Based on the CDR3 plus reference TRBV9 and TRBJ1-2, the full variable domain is DSGVTQTPKHLITATGQRVTLRCSPRSGDLSVYWYQQSLDQGLQFLIQYYNGEERAKGNILERFSAQQFPDLHSELNLSSLELGDSALYFCASSPGQGLANYGYTFGSGTRLTVV.

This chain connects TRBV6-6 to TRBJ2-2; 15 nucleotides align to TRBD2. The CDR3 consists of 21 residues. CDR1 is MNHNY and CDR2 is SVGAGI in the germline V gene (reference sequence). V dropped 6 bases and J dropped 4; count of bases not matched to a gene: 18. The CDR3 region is CASSLSPGGLAGGPSTGELFF. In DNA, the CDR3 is TGTGCCAGCAGCCTCTCACCCGGCGGACTAGCGGGAGGGCCCAGCACCGGGGAGCTGTTTTTT.

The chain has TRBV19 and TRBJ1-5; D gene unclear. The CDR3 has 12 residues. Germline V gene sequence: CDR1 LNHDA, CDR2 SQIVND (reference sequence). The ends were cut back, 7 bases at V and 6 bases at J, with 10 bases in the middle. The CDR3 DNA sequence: TGTGCCAGTAATAGCCTCGGTCAGCCCCAGCATTTT. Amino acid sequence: CASNSLGQPQHF.

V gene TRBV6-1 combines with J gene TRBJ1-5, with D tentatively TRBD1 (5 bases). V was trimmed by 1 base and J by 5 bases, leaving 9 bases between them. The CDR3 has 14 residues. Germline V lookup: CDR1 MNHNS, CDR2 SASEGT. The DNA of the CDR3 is TGTGCCAGCAGTGAAGGCAGGGCCCATCAGCCCCAGCATTTT. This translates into CASSEGRAHQPQHF.

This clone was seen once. In DNA, the CDR3 is TGTGCCAGCAGTTTATCGGCGGCCACCATATATTTT. It yields the protein CASSLSAATIYF. The chain couples TRBV28 to TRBJ1-3; D is unclear. The CDR3 runs to 12 residues. The germline CDR1 and CDR2 sequences are MDHEN and SYDVKM. With 1 base removed from V and 9 bases from J, the gap between germline ends came to 7 bases. The full variable domain, completed using reference TRBV28 and TRBJ1-3, is DVKVTQSSRYLVKRTGEKVFLECVQDMDHENMFWYRQDPGLGLRLIYFSYDVKMKEKGDIPEGYSVSREKKERFSLILESASTNQTSMYLCASSLSAATIYFGEGSWLTVV.

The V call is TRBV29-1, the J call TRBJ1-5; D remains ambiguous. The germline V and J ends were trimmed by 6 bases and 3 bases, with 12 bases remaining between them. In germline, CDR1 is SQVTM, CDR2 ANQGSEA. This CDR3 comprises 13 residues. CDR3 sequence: CSVASGDNQPQHF. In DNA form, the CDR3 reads TGCAGCGTGGCGTCCGGAGACAATCAGCCCCAGCATTTT. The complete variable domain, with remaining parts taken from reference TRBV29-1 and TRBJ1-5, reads SAVISQKPSRDICQRGTSLTIQCQVDSQVTMMFWYRQQPGQSLTLIATANQGSEATYESGFVIDKFPISRPNLTFSTLTVSNMSPEDSSIYLCSVASGDNQPQHFGDGTRLSIL.

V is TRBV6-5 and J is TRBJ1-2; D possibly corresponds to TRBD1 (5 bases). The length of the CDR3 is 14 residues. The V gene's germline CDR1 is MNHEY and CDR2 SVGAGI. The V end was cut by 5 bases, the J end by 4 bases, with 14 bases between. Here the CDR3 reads CASSRSQVLYGYTF. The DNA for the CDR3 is TGTGCCAGCAGTAGATCACAGGTCCTCTATGGCTACACCTTC.

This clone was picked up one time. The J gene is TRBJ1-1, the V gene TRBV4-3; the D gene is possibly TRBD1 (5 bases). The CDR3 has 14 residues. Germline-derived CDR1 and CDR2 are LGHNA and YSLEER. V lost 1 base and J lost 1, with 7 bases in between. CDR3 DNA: TGCGCCAGCAGCCAAGTAACAGGGAACACTGAAGCTTTCTTT. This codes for CASSQVTGNTEAFF.

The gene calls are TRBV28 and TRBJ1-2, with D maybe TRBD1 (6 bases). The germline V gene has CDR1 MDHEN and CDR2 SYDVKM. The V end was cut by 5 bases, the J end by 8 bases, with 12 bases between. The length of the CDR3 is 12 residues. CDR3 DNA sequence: TGTGCCAGCAGTACAACAGGGACCGGCTACACCTTC. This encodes CASSTTGTGYTF.

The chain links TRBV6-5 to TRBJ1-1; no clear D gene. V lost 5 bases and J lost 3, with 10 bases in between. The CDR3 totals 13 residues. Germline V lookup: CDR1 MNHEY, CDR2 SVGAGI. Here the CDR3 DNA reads TGTGCCAGCAGTCCTGAGGGATACACTGAAGCTTTCTTT. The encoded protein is CASSPEGYTEAFF.

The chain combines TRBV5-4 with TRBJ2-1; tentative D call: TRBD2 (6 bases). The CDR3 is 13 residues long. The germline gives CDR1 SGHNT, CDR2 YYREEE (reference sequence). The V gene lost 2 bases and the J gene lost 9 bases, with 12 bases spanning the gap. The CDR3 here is CASSFSGLGEQFF. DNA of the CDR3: TGTGCCAGCAGCTTCAGCGGGCTCGGTGAGCAGTTCTTC.

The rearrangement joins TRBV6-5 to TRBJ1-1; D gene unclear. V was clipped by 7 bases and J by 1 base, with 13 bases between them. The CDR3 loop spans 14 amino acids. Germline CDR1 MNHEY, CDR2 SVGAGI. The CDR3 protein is CASMAWEANTEAFF. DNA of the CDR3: TGTGCCAGCATGGCCTGGGAGGCGAACACTGAAGCTTTCTTT.

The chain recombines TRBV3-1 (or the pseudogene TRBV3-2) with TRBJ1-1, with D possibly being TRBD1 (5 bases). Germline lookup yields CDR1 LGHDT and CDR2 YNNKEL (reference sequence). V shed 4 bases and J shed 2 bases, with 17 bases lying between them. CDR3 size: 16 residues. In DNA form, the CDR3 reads TGTGCCAGCAGCCTGGCGGGATGGGGGACTAACACTGAAGCTTTCTTT. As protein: CASSLAGWGTNTEAFF.

For the CDR3, the DNA is TGCGCCAGCAGCTCGTCAGCGGGAAGAGAGACCCAGTACTTC. Residues: CASSSSAGRETQYF. V gene TRBV5-1 combines with J gene TRBJ2-5; 7 bases fit TRBD2. The CDR3 loop spans 14 amino acids. Germline assignment: CDR1 SGHRS and CDR2 YFSETQ. Unmatched junction bases numbered 6, after V lost 3 bases and J lost 4 bases.

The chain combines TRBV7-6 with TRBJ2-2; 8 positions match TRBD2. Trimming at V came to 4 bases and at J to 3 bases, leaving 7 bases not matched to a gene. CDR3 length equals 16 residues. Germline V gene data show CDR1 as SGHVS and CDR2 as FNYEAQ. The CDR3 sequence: CASSWGTRFYTGELFF. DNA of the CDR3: TGTGCCAGCAGCTGGGGGACTAGATTTTACACCGGGGAGCTGTTTTTT. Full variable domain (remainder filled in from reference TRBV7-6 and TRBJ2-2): GAGVSQSPRYKVTKRGQDVALRCDPISGHVSLYWYRQALGQGPEFLTYFNYEAQQDKSGLPNDRFSAERPEGSISTLTIQRTEQRDSAMYRCASSWGTRFYTGELFFGEGSRLTVL.

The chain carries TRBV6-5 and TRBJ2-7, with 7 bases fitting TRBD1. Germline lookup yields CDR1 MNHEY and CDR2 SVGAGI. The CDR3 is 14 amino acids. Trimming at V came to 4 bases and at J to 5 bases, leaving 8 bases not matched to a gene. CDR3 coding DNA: TGTGCCAGCAGTTTTGGGACAGATCAAGACGAGCAGTACTTC. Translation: CASSFGTDQDEQYF.

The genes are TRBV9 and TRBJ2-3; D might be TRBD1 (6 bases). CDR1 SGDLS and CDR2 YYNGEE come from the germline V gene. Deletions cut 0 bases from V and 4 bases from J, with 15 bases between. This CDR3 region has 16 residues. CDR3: CASSVDSGAAPDTQYF. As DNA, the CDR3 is TGTGCCAGCAGCGTAGATTCAGGGGCGGCCCCAGATACGCAGTATTTT.

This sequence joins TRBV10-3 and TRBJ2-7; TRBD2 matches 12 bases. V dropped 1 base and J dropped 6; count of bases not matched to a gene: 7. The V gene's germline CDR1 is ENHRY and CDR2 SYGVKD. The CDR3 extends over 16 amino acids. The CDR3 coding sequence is TGTGCCATCAGTGAGTTGATGGGACTAGCGGGCGCCGAGCAGTACTTC. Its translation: CAISELMGLAGAEQYF.

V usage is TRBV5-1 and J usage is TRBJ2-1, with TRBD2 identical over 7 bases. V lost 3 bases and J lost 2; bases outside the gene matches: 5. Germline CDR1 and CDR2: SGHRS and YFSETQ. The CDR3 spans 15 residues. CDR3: CASSYPSGPYNEQFF. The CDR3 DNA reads TGCGCCAGCAGCTACCCTAGCGGCCCCTACAATGAGCAGTTCTTC.